These 10 T cell receptor beta chains came from one sample sequenced in a study of OX40 agonist ivuxolimab in advanced cancers. Sequencing was performed with immunoSEQ multiplex PCR; in TCRdb, only in-frame clones are kept and a portion is missing. The sample contains 48,000 or so clones, 83% of which appear only once. Sequenced here: CD4+ or CD8+ T cells sorted from blood, sampled in a trial of the OX40 agonist ivuxolimab. These receptors all stem from an adult with an advanced solid tumor such as melanoma, head and neck, liver or kidney cancer.

The chain employs TRBV7-9 and TRBJ2-2; D unclear. Germline loops: CDR1 SEHNR, CDR2 FQNEAQ (reference sequence). V dropped 7 bases and J dropped 5 bases, with 14 bases sitting between them. The CDR3 has 14 amino acids. The CDR3 loop reads CASNRPSQTGELFF. The CDR3 DNA reads as TGTGCCAGCAACCGGCCGTCTCAGACCGGGGAGCTGTTTTTT.

The J gene is TRBJ2-1, the V gene TRBV18; 8 bases fit TRBD1. The CDR3 runs to 14 residues. J was trimmed by 8 bases and V by 3 bases; bases with no gene match: 6. Germline lookup yields CDR1 KGHSH and CDR2 LQKENI. CDR3 protein: CASSPRATGDEQFF. In nucleotides, the CDR3 is TGTGCCAGCTCACCGAGGGCGACAGGGGATGAGCAGTTCTTC.

The chain is built from TRBV7-2 and TRBJ2-7; TRBD1 might be the D (5 bases). V lost 2 bases, J lost 1 base, and 21 bases lay in between. The germline V gene has CDR1 SGHTA and CDR2 FQGNSA. The CDR3 is 18 amino acids. The CDR3: CASSLNPPVPPGSYEQYF. CDR3 sequence (DNA): TGTGCCAGCAGCTTAAACCCGCCCGTCCCCCCAGGGTCCTACGAGCAGTACTTC.

This sequence joins TRBV7-3 and TRBJ2-3; the D is unclear. V lost 5 bases and J lost 1, with 13 bases in between. Germline-derived CDR1 and CDR2 are SGHTA and FQGTGA. The CDR3 is 15 residues long. CDR3 protein: CASSPRRGGTDTQYF. CDR3 coding DNA: TGTGCCAGCAGCCCGCGCCGTGGCGGCACAGATACGCAGTATTTT.

The rearrangement links TRBV19 to TRBJ1-4; 9 nucleotides align to TRBD1. CDR1 is LNHDA, CDR2 SQIVND, per germline (reference sequence). This CDR3 contains 19 residues. V trimming: 5 bases; J trimming: 1 base; junction bases outside the gene matches: 14. CDR3 bases: TGTGCCAGTAGTCTTCTATCCCGGGACAGGGTGGGAACTAATGAAAAACTGTTTTTT. This translates into CASSLLSRDRVGTNEKLFF.

V and J are TRBV6-6 and TRBJ1-6, with TRBD1 as a possible D gene (5 bases). This CDR3 is built from 15 residues. The V end was cut by 2 bases, the J end by 10 bases, with 15 bases between. Germline CDR1 MNHNY, CDR2 SVGAGI (reference sequence). The CDR3 loop reads CASSYGLGVGSPLHF. CDR3 coding DNA: TGTGCCAGCAGTTACGGGTTAGGGGTCGGGTCACCCCTCCACTTT.

This clone showed up just once. The V and J genes are TRBV6-5 and TRBJ1-1; D perhaps matches TRBD1 (6 bases). CDR1 is MNHEY, CDR2 SVGAGI, per germline. The CDR3 totals 14 residues. The V end lost 8 bases, the J end lost 5 bases, and 18 bases lay between the germline ends. CDR3 DNA: TGTGCCAGCGGGGAACAGGGTTACGAAACTGAAGCTTTCTTT. Translating it yields CASGEQGYETEAFF.

V usage is TRBV10-2 and J usage is TRBJ2-3; 7 nucleotides line up with TRBD2. This CDR3 is built from 17 residues. The V segment lost 5 bases and the J segment 0 bases; nucleotides outside the gene matches: 11. CDR1 is WSHSY and CDR2 is SAAADI in the germline V gene. In nucleotides, the CDR3 is TGCGCCAGCAGTCCAATGGGGACTACCTCTAGCACAGATACGCAGTATTTT. It encodes CASSPMGTTSSTDTQYF.

V and J are TRBV15 and TRBJ2-5; D gene unclear. The CDR3 is 12 amino acids. The germline V gene has CDR1 LNHNV and CDR2 YYDKDF (reference sequence). Trimming shortened V by 3 bases and J by 9 bases, and 11 bases separated the two germline ends. CDR3 coding DNA: TGTGCCACCAGCAGCCCCAACCCCCCCCAGTACTTC. Encoded protein: CATSSPNPPQYF.

V gene TRBV19 combines with J gene TRBJ2-3; maybe TRBD1 (6 bases). The V and J ends lost 3 bases and 6 bases respectively, with 16 bases between them. Germline CDR1 is LNHDA and CDR2 is SQIVND (reference sequence). This CDR3 has 15 amino acids. The CDR3 region is CASSIGGQTGDTQYF. In DNA, the CDR3 is TGTGCCAGTAGTATTGGGGGCCAGACCGGGGATACGCAGTATTTT.